This T cell receptor (beta chain) was identified during a study of T cells in localized non-small cell lung cancer. Whole-study results and caveats: Uninvolved adjacent lung had the highest recorded T cell clonality, with tumor below it.

This clone was detected only once. Antigen unknown. Sequenced by immunoSEQ multiplex PCR; TCRdb stores in-frame clones only, minus some. This sample has approximately 150,000 clones, with roughly 90% found just once. The CDR3 is made up of 9 amino acids. The material was peripheral blood, obtained before any cancer treatment. V and J are TRBV12-2 and TRBJ2-5; the D call in the table, TRBD1, was not verified against the DNA. TRBV12-2 is an annotated pseudogene. This clonotype was obtained from a female donor at least 60 years old with stage I lung adenocarcinoma. CDR3 coding DNA: TGTGCACATACAGGGACCCAGTACTTC. This encodes CAHTGTQYF.